The 2 T cell receptor beta chains reported below all come from one sample, sequenced in a study of HIV-infected children after antiretroviral therapy interruption. Documented treatment: PENTA 11 planned treatment interruption arm or continuous ART arm. Unique molecular identifiers were included in an RNA-based 3' RACE TCR library. TCRdb independently ran MiXCR on the 3' RACE reads; one entry per CDR3 protein. This table holds about 89,000 distinct CDR3 sequences, 5.5% to 8.5% found once. Sample: CD45RA+ CD4+ T cells from PBMCs, pooled from several time points, taken from a donor given antiretroviral therapy, either interrupted or continuous. Subset given: naive CD4+ CD45RA+ CD45RO- T cells. Every receptor here comes from a pool of human donors with HIV.

This clonotype was found a few times. The V call is TRBV29-1, the J call TRBJ2-2; the D is unclear. V was clipped by 5 bases and J by 4 bases, with 11 bases between them. Germline V gives CDR1 SQVTM, CDR2 ANQGSEA. This CDR3 contains 13 residues. For the CDR3, the DNA is TGCAGCGTTAGGCCTGCCCCCACCGGGGAGCTGTTTTTT. This codes for CSVRPAPTGELFF.

This clonotype occurred many times. The V and J genes are TRBV30 and TRBJ1-4; a possible D gene is TRBD1 (5 bases). Trimming took off 0 bases at V and 4 bases at J, with 9 bases between the two ends. CDR1 GTSNPN and CDR2 SVGIG come from the germline V gene (reference sequence). The length of the CDR3 is 14 residues. CDR3 bases: TGTGCCTGGAGTGTTGCGGGGCGTAATGAAAAACTGTTTTTT. Translated: CAWSVAGRNEKLFF.